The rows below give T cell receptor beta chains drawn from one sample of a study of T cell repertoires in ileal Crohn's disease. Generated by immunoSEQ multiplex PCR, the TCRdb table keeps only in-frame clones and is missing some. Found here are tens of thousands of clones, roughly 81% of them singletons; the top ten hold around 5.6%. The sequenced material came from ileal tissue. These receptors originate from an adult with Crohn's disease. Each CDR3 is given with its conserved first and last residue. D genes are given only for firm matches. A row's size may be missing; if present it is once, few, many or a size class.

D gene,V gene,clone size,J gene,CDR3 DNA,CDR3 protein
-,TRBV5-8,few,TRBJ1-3,TGTGCCAGCAGCTTGGCCCATGGAAACACCATATATTTT,CASSLAHGNTIYF
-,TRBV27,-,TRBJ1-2,TGTGCCAGCAGTCCACGGTATGGTTGGTATGGCTACACCTTC,CASSPRYGWYGYTF
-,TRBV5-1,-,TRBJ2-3,TGCGCCAGCAGCTTGGCTACGACAGATACGCAGTATTTT,CASSLATTDTQYF
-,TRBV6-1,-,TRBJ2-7,TGTGCCAGCAGTGGGGGCAGCTCCTACGAGCAGTACTTC,CASSGGSSYEQYF
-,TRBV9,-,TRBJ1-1,TGTGCCAGCAGCCTTTCGGCGGGAACTGAAGCTTTCTTT,CASSLSAGTEAFF
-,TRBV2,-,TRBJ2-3,TGTGCCAGCAGTGACCCGCAGGGCACAGATACGCAGTATTTT,CASSDPQGTDTQYF
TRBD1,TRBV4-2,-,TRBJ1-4,TGTGCCAGCAGAGCCCAGACAGGGAAGGATGAAAAACTGTTTTTT,CASRAQTGKDEKLFF
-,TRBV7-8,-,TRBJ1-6,TGTGCCAGCAGCTTAGGGTACAGCTCCTATAATTCACCCCTCCACTTT,CASSLGYSSYNSPLHF
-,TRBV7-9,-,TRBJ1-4,TGTGCCAGCAGCCCGAGCACATCGGGTAATGAAAAACTGTTTTTT,CASSPSTSGNEKLFF
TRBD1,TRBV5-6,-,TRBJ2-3,TGTGCCAGCAGCTTGGTGGACAGGGGTAATACGCAGTATTTT,CASSLVDRGNTQYF
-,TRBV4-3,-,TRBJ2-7,TGCGCCAGCAGCCAAGAGGGTGGGGGGTGGAGTAGGAACAGCGAGCAGTACTTC,CASSQEGGGWSRNSEQYF
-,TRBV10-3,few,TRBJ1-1,TGTGCCATCAGGGACATGAACACTGAAGCTTTCTTT,CAIRDMNTEAFF
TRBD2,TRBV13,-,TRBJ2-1,TGTGCCAGCAGCCCAGGGGCGGGGGGGCGTATCGATGAGCAGTTCTTC,CASSPGAGGRIDEQFF
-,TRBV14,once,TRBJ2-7,TGTGCCAGCAGCCAAGACAGGTGGTACGAGCAGTACTTC,CASSQDRWYEQYF
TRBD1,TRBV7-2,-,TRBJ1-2,TGTGCCAGCAGCTCGCGACAGGGAGCGTGGGGGGGCTACACCTTC,CASSSRQGAWGGYTF
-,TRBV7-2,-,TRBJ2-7,TGTGCCAGCAGCTTAGCGCAGGAGGACCCCTCGGGGGAGCAGTACTTC,CASSLAQEDPSGEQYF
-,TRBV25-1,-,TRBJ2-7,TGTGCCAGCGGGAGCCACGAGCAGTACTTC,CASGSHEQYF
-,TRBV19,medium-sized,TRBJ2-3,TGTGCCAGTAGTACCTATATCCAGGAATCGCAGTATTTT,CASSTYIQESQYF
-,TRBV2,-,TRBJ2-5,TGTGCCAGCGGGGAGTCCCAAGAGACCCAGTACTTC,CASGESQETQYF
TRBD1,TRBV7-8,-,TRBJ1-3,TGTGCCAGCAGCCTTTTTACAGGGGGTGGAAACACCATATATTTT,CASSLFTGGGNTIYF
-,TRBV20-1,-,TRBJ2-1,TGCAGTGCGTTAAGGGGGAATGAGCAGTTCTTC,CSALRGNEQFF
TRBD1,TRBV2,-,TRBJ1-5,TGTGCCAGCAGGGGGGGACAGGGGCCTCAGCCCCAGCATTTT,CASRGGQGPQPQHF
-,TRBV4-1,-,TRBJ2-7,TGCGCCAGCAGCCCGGGGGACGAGCAGTACTTC,CASSPGDEQYF
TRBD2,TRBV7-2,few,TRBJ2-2,TGTGCCAGCAGCTTAGCGGCGGGGGGGCCTTCCGGGGAGCTGTTTTTT,CASSLAAGGPSGELFF
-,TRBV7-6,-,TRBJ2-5,TGTGCCAGCAGCTCGAACAGGTTTCTGGGGACCCAGTACTTC,CASSSNRFLGTQYF
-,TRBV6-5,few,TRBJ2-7,TGTGCCAGCAGGGGCGGGACCCTTGCGGGCTACGAGCAGTACTTC,CASRGGTLAGYEQYF
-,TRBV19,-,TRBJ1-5,TGTGCCAGTAGTACCCAGGGGCAGAGCAATCAGCCCCAGCATTTT,CASSTQGQSNQPQHF
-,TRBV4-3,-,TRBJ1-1,TGCGCCAGCACCTCCAGGGTTGACACTGAAGCTTTCTTT,CASTSRVDTEAFF
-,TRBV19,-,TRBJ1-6,TGTGCCAGTACTCGGACAGAGAATTCACCCCTCCACTTT,CASTRTENSPLHF
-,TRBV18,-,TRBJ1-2,TGTGCCAGCTCACCACAAAAAGAGAGCTATGGCTACACCTTC,CASSPQKESYGYTF
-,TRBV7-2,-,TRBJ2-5,TGTGCCAGCAGCTCCTGGACTGGATCACAGACCCAGTACTTC,CASSSWTGSQTQYF
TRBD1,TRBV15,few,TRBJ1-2,TGTGCCACCAGCGGCCCCGGGACAGGGTTTCATGGCTACACCTTC,CATSGPGTGFHGYTF
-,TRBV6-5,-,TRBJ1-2,TGTGCCAGCAGTCGAGCAGGGTTATATGGCTACACCTTC,CASSRAGLYGYTF
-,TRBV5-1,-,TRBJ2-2,TGCGCCAGCAGCTTGGTGGGCCCCAACACCGGGGAGCTGTTTTTT,CASSLVGPNTGELFF
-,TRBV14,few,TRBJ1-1,TGTGCCAGCAGCCTACAGGGAGACACTGAAGCTTTCTTT,CASSLQGDTEAFF
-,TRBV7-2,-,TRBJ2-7,TGTGCCAGCAGCCCCCCTGCGGGGGCCGCATACGAGCAGTACTTC,CASSPPAGAAYEQYF
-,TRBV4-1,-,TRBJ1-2,TGCGCCAGCAGCCAAGTGACAGCTACCTATGGCTACACCTTC,CASSQVTATYGYTF
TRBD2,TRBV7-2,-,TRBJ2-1,TGTGCCAGCAGCTTAGTTGGGACTAGGGAGCAGTTCTTC,CASSLVGTREQFF
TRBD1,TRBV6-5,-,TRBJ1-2,TGTGCCAGCAGTTCAGGACAGGACTATGGCTACACCTTC,CASSSGQDYGYTF
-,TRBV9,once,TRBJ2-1,TGTGCCAGCAGCGTAGGGGCAGCATCGGTTGATTCTGAACAGTTCTTC,CASSVGAASVDSEQFF
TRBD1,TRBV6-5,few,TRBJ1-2,TGTGCCAGCAGTGCCGGGACAGGGGGATATGGCTACACCTTC,CASSAGTGGYGYTF
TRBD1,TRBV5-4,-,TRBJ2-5,TGTGCCAGCAGCTTGGGAATGGACAGGGCGCAAGAGACCCAGTACTTC,CASSLGMDRAQETQYF
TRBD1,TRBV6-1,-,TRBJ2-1,TGTGCCAGCAATCGGGACAGGGAAGACAATGAGCAGTTCTTC,CASNRDREDNEQFF
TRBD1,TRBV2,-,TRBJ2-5,TGTGCCAGCAGTGGACAGGGGCTCTCCCAAGAGACCCAGTACTTC,CASSGQGLSQETQYF
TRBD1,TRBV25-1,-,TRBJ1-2,TGTGCCAGTCGCGGGACAGGTCTCGGGAGTTACTATGGCTACACCTTC,CASRGTGLGSYYGYTF
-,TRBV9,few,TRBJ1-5,TGTGCCAGCAGCCAGAAGTTTATTCTTAGCAATCAGCCCCAGCATTTT,CASSQKFILSNQPQHF
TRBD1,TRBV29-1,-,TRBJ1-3,TGCAGCGCTCTGGGGACAGGGGGCCCTGGAAACACCATATATTTT,CSALGTGGPGNTIYF
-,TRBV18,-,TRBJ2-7,TGTGCCAGCTCAGTCGGAGGCAGCTCCTACGAGCAGTACTTC,CASSVGGSSYEQYF
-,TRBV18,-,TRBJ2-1,TGTGCCAGCTCCGGACAGAACTACAATGAGCAGTTCTTC,CASSGQNYNEQFF
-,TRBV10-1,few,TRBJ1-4,TGCGCCAGCAGTGAGTCGGGCAGTAGAAAACTGTTTTTT,CASSESGSRKLFF
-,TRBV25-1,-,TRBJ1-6,TGTGCCAGCAGTGCATTTCTCAGGGGCCCGCATTCACCCCTCCACTTT,CASSAFLRGPHSPLHF
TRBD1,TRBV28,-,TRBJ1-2,TGTGCCAGCATACCCTCACAGGGGTTTCACTATGGCTACACCTTC,CASIPSQGFHYGYTF
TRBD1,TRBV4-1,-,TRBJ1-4,TGCGCCAGCAGCCAAGAGCCGAGCGCAGGGGGCTTAGGCGGGACTGAAAAACTGTTTTTT,CASSQEPSAGGLGGTEKLFF
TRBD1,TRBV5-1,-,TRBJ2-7,TGCGCCAGCAGCGATCCGGACAGGGTCGCCTACGAGCAGTACTTC,CASSDPDRVAYEQYF
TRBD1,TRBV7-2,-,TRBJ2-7,TGTGCCAGCAGCGTTACCGGGACAGGGTACTACGAGCAGTACTTC,CASSVTGTGYYEQYF